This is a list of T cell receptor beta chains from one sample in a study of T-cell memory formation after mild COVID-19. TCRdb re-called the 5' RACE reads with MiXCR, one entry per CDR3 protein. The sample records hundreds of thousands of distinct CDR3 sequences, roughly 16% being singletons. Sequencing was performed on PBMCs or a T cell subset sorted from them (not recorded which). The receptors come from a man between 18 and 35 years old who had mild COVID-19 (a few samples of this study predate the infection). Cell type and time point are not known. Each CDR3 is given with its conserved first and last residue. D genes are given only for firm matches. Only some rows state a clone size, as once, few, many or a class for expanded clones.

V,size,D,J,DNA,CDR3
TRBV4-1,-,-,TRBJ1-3,TGCGCCAGCAGCCAAGAAGGTGCGGCGGGTCCTGGAAACACCATATATTTT,CASSQEGAAGPGNTIYF
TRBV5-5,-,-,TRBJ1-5,TGTGCCAGCAGCTTGGTGTATAATCAGCCCCAGCATTTT,CASSLVYNQPQHF
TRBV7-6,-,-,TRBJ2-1,TGTGCCAGCAGCTCCCCCCCTGAGGAAAATGAGCAGTTCTTC,CASSSPPEENEQFF
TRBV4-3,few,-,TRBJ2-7,TGCGCCAGCAGCCAAGATTTTGGCCTAATCTACGAGCAGTACTTC,CASSQDFGLIYEQYF
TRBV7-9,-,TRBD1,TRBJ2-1,TGTGCCAGCAGCGGCCCCACCGGGACAGGGGGTTCCAATGAGCAGTTCTTC,CASSGPTGTGGSNEQFF
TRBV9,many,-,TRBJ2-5,TGTGCCAGCAGCGTAACCCCGGGACCTCGGGAGACCCAGTACTTC,CASSVTPGPRETQYF
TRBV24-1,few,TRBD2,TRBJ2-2,TGTGCCACCAGTGGCGGGACTAGCGGGGGGACCCTCACCGGGGAGCTGTTTTTT,CATSGGTSGGTLTGELFF
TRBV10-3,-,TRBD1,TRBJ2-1,TGTGCCATCAGTATCCGGGACAGGCACAATGAGCAGTTCTTC,CAISIRDRHNEQFF
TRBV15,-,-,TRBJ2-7,TGTGCCACCAGCAGAGATCCCGGGAACATCTACGAGCAGTACTTC,CATSRDPGNIYEQYF
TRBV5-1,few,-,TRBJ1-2,TGCGCCAGCAGCTTGGCCGAGGGAGGATCCGAGGGCTACACCTTC,CASSLAEGGSEGYTF
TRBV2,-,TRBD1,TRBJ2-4,TGTGCCAGCCTAGATCTCCGGGACAGTCAAAACATTCAGTACTTC,CASLDLRDSQNIQYF
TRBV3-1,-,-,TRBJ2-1,TGTGCCAGCAGCCCGACGCTTGCCGGTGAGCAGTTCTTC,CASSPTLAGEQFF
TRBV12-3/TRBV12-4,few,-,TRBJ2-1,TGTGCCAGCCGACCCTGGCAGTACAGCTCCTACAATGAGCAGTTCTTC,CASRPWQYSSYNEQFF